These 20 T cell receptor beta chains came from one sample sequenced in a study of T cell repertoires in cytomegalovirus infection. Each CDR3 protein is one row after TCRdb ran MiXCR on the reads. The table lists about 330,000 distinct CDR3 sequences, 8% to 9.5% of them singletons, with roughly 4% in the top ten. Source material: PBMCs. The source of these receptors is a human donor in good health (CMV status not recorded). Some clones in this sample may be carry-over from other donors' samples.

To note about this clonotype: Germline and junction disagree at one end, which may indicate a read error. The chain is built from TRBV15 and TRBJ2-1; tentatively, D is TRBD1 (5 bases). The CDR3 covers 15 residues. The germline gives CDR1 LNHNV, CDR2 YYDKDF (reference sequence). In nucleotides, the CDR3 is TGTGTCACCAGCGTAGACAGACGTCCATTCAATGAGCAGTTCTTC. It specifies CVTSVDRRPFNEQFF.

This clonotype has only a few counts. CDR3 sequence (DNA): TGCAGTGCTTGGACCCGTAGCTCCTACAATGAGCAGTTCTTC. Its translation: CSAWTRSSYNEQFF. V usage is TRBV20-1 and J usage is TRBJ2-1; D call uncertain. V was trimmed by 5 bases and J by 0 bases, leaving 11 bases between them. The CDR3 has 14 residues. From germline, CDR1 is DFQATT and CDR2 SNEGSKA (reference sequence).

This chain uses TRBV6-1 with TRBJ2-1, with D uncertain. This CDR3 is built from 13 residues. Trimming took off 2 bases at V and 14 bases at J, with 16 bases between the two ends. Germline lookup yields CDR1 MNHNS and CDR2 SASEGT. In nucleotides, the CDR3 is TGTGCCAGCAGTGAACTCAGCCCCCATGTAGAGTTCTTC. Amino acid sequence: CASSELSPHVEFF.

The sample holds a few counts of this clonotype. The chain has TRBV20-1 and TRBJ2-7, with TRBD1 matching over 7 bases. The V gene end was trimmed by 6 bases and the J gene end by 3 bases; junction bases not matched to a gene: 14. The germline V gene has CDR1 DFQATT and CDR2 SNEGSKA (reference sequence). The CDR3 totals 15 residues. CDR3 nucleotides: TGCAGTGCGTCCGGGTTCGGACAGGTCAGCTACGAGCAGTACTTC. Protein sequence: CSASGFGQVSYEQYF.

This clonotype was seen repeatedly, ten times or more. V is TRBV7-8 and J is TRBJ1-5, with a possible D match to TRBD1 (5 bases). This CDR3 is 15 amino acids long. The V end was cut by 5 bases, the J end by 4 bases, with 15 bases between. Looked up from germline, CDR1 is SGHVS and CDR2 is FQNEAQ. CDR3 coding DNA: TGTGCCAGCAGCCCTTACCGAGGGGCAAATCAGCCCCAGCATTTT. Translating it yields CASSPYRGANQPQHF.

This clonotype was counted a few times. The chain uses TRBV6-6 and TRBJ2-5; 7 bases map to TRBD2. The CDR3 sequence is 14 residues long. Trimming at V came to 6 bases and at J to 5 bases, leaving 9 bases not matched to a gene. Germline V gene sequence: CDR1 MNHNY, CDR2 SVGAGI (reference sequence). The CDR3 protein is CASRSAGDTETQYF. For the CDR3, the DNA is TGTGCCAGCAGGTCGGCGGGAGATACGGAGACCCAGTACTTC.

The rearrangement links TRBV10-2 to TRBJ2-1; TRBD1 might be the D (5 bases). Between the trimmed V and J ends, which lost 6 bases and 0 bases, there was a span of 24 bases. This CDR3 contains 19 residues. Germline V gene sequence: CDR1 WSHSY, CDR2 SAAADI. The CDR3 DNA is TGCGCCAGCAGCGACGGGTCCAGGGCCGCTAAAAGCTCCTACAATGAGCAGTTCTTC. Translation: CASSDGSRAAKSSYNEQFF.

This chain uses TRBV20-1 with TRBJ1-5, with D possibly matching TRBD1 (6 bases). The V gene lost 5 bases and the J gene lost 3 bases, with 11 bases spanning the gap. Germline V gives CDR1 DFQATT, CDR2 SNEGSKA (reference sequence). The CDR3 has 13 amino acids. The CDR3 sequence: CSAYTGTNQPQHF. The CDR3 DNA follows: TGCAGTGCTTACACAGGGACCAATCAGCCCCAGCATTTT.

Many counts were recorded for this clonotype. This CDR3 is CASSDTARPETQYF. The CDR3 nucleotides are TGTGCCAGCAGTGACACGGCCCGGCCGGAGACCCAGTACTTC. V gene TRBV25-1 combines with J gene TRBJ2-5; no clear D gene. V was clipped by 3 bases and J by 5 bases, with 13 bases between them. From germline, CDR1 is MGHDK and CDR2 SYGVNS. The CDR3 length is 14 residues.

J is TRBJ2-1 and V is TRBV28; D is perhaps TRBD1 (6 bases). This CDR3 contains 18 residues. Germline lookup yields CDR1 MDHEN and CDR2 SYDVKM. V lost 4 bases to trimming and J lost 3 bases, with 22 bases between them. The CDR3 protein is CASSSPRTAKKVYNEQFF. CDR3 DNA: TGTGCCAGCAGTTCCCCTAGGACAGCCAAAAAGGTCTACAATGAGCAGTTCTTC.

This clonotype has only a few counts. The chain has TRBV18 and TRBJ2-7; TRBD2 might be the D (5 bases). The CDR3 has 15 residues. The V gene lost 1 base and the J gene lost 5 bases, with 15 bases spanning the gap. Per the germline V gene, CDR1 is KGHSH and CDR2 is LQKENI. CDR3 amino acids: CASSPRWELTNEQYF. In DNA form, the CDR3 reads TGTGCCAGCTCACCACGTTGGGAGTTGACGAACGAGCAGTACTTC.

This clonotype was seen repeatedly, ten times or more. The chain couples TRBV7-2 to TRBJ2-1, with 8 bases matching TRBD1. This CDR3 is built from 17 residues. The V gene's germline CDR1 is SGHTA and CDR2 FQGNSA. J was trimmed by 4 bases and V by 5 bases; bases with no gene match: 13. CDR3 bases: TGTGCCAGCAGCCCGCGGACAGGGACCGATCTTTACAATGAGCAGTTCTTC. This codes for CASSPRTGTDLYNEQFF.

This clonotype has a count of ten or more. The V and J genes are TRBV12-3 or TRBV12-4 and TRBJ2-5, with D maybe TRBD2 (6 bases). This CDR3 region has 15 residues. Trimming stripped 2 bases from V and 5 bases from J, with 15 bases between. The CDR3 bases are TGTGCCAGCAGTTTAATGGGGGGTTGGAGTGAGACCCAGTACTTC. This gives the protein CASSLMGGWSETQYF.

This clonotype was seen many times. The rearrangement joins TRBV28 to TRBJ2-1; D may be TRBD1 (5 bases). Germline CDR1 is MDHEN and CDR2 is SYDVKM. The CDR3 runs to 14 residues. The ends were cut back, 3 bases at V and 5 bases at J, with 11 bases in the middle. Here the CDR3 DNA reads TGTGCCAGCAGTTTGAAAGTGACAGACAATGAGCAGTTCTTC. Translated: CASSLKVTDNEQFF.

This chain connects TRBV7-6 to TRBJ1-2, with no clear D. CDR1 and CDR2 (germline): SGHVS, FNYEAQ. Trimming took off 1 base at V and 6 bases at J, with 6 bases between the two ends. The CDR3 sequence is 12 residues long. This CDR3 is CASSLGLDGYTF. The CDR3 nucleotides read TGTGCCAGCAGCTTAGGGTTGGATGGCTACACCTTC.

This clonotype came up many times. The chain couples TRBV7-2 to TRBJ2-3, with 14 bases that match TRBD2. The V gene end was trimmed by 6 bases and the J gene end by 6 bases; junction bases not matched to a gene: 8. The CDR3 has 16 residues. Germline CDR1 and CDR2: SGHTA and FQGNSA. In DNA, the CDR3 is TGTGCCAGCAGATCCAGGGGGACTAGCGGGAGTGATACGCAGTATTTT. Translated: CASRSRGTSGSDTQYF.

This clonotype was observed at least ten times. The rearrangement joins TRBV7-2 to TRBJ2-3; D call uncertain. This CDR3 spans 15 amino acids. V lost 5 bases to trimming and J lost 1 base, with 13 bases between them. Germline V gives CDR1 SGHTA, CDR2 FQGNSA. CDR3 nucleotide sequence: TGTGCCAGCAGCCCGTCTAAACGCGGCACAGATACGCAGTATTTT. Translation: CASSPSKRGTDTQYF.

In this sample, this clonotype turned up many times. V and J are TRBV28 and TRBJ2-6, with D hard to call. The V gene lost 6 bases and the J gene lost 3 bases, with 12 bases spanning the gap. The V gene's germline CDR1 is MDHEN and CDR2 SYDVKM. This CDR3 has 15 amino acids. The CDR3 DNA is TGTGCCAGCAGCTCTCTGGGCGGTGGGGCCAACGTCCTGACTTTC. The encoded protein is CASSSLGGGANVLTF.

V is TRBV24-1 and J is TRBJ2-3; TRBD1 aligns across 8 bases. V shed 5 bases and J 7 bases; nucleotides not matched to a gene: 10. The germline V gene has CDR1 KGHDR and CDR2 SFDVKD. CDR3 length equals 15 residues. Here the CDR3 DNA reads TGTGCCACCAGTGGTTCATCGGACAGGGCAAATACGCAGTATTTT. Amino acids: CATSGSSDRANTQYF.

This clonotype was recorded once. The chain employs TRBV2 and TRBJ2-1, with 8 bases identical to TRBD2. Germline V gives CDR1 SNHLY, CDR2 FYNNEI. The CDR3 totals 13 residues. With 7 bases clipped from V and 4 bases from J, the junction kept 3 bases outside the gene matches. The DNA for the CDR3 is TGTGCCAGCAAACGGGGGGGGTACAATGAGCAGTTCTTC. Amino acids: CASKRGGYNEQFF.